Shown below are 19 T cell receptor beta chains from a single sample sequenced in a study of cytomegalovirus exposure and HLA in healthy donors. With 60 Vbeta and 13 Jbeta primers, the PCR was carried out. TCRdb's table, derived via immunoSEQ multiplex PCR, lists solely in-frame clones and lacks some. The repertoire consists of about 130,000 clones, with 65% to 90% occurring once and the leading ten covering around 1.3%. Sequencing was performed on PBMCs. Every receptor here comes from a girl between 2 and 10 years old in good health and CMV-seronegative.

This chain links TRBV29-1 with TRBJ1-4; D perhaps matches TRBD1 (6 bases). V lost 3 bases, J lost 8 bases, and 10 bases lay in between. This CDR3 has 12 residues. Germline lookup yields CDR1 SQVTM and CDR2 ANQGSEA. The CDR3 protein is CSVEQGTEKLFF. The DNA of the CDR3 is TGCAGCGTTGAGCAGGGGACCGAAAAACTGTTTTTT.

The J gene is TRBJ1-3, the V gene TRBV7-6; no firm D call. V was trimmed by 0 bases and J by 0 bases, leaving 3 bases between them. Germline loops: CDR1 SGHVS, CDR2 FNYEAQ. The CDR3 is 14 residues long. CDR3 residues: CASSLAASGNTIYF. CDR3 DNA: TGTGCCAGCAGCTTAGCAGCCTCTGGAAACACCATATATTTT.

In its sample, this clone was seen a few times. The V and J genes are TRBV27 and TRBJ1-5; 10 bases line up with TRBD1. With V trimmed by 5 bases and J by 5 bases, 6 bases remained unmatched. This CDR3 region has 15 residues. From germline, CDR1 is MNHEY and CDR2 SMNVEV (reference sequence). CDR3 sequence (DNA): TGTGCCAGCAGTCGGACAGGGGGGGGATATCAGCCCCAGCATTTT. It codes for CASSRTGGGYQPQHF.

The V and J genes are TRBV19 and TRBJ1-6, with 8 bases matching TRBD1. Germline CDR1 is LNHDA and CDR2 is SQIVND (reference sequence). V was pared by 1 base and J by 9 bases, with 5 bases of the junction left unmatched. The CDR3 is 15 residues long. The CDR3 loop reads CASSIADRDTSPLHF. The DNA for the CDR3 is TGTGCCAGTAGTATAGCGGACAGGGATACTTCACCCCTCCACTTT.

The genes are TRBV30 and TRBJ1-1, with TRBD1 as a possible D gene (6 bases). CDR3 size: 13 residues. From germline, CDR1 is GTSNPN and CDR2 SVGIG (reference sequence). The V end was cut by 3 bases, the J end by 1 base, with 9 bases between. The CDR3 sequence is CAWRTGRNTEAFF. CDR3 nucleotides: TGTGCCTGGAGGACAGGACGGAACACTGAAGCTTTCTTT. Supplemented by reference TRBV30 and TRBJ1-1, the full variable domain reads SQTIHQWPATLVQPVGSPLSLECTVEGTSNPNLYWYRQAAGRGLQLLFYSVGIGQISSEVPQNLSASRPQDRQFILSSKKLLLSDSGFYLCAWRTGRNTEAFFGQGTRLTVV.

The chain recombines TRBV10-2 with TRBJ2-7; the D is unclear. V was shortened by 0 bases and J by 4 bases, with 7 bases between the two germline ends. Germline assignment: CDR1 WSHSY and CDR2 SAAADI. This CDR3 has 13 residues. The CDR3 spells CASSESAGYEQYF. The CDR3 coding sequence is TGCGCCAGCAGTGAGTCTGCCGGTTACGAGCAGTACTTC.

The chain recombines TRBV7-9 with TRBJ1-1; D is unresolved. V gave up 1 base and J gave up 0 bases, with 9 bases separating them. This CDR3 has 15 amino acids. Germline V gives CDR1 SEHNR, CDR2 FQNEAQ (reference sequence). CDR3 DNA sequence: TGTGCCAGCAGCTTAGGGTACAGAATGAACACTGAAGCTTTCTTT. Protein product: CASSLGYRMNTEAFF.

The genes are TRBV11-2 and TRBJ2-7, with D uncertain. Germline V lookup: CDR1 SGHAT, CDR2 FQNNGV. CDR3 length: 11 residues. The V end lost 5 bases, the J end lost 4 bases, and 6 bases lay between the germline ends. The CDR3 DNA reads TGTGCCAGCAGCCTATTATACGAGCAGTACTTC. This translates into CASSLLYEQYF.

The J gene is TRBJ2-2, the V gene TRBV5-6, with 10 bases matching TRBD2. Germline V gene data show CDR1 as SGHDT and CDR2 as YYEEEE. V trimming: 1 base; J trimming: 0 bases; junction bases outside the gene matches: 6. This CDR3 is 18 amino acids long. The CDR3 is CASSLLGLAVSNTGELFF. The CDR3 DNA reads TGTGCCAGCAGCTTGCTCGGACTAGCGGTATCGAACACCGGGGAGCTGTTTTTT.

The chain couples TRBV6-5 to TRBJ1-6; D is ambiguous. The CDR3 contains 15 residues. V lost 6 bases to trimming and J lost 0 bases, with 9 bases between them. The germline gives CDR1 MNHEY, CDR2 SVGAGI. Written as DNA, the CDR3 is TGTGCCAGCAGGAAAGGGAGCTCCTATAATTCACCCCTCCACTTT. This codes for CASRKGSSYNSPLHF.

The V gene is TRBV28, the J gene TRBJ2-7, with 7 nucleotides matching TRBD1. The CDR3 contains 15 residues. Germline CDR1 is MDHEN and CDR2 is SYDVKM. The J segment lost 3 bases and the V segment lost 4 bases, leaving 9 bases of the junction unmatched. Here the CDR3 reads CASSSPGTANYEQYF. Here the CDR3 DNA reads TGTGCCAGCAGTTCGCCCGGGACAGCGAACTACGAGCAGTACTTC.

The genes are TRBV7-3 and TRBJ2-3; no reliable D call. V shed 1 base and J shed 1 base, with 6 bases lying between them. The CDR3 is made up of 14 amino acids. Germline V gives CDR1 SGHTA, CDR2 FQGTGA. Here the CDR3 DNA reads TGTGCCAGCAGCTTAAGGAGTGGCACAGATACGCAGTATTTT. Amino acid sequence: CASSLRSGTDTQYF.

The chain combines TRBV30 with TRBJ1-1; possible D gene TRBD1, 6 bases. Trimming left V 4 bases short and J 4 bases short, with 19 bases between. Germline V CDR1 and CDR2: GTSNPN, SVGIG (reference sequence). The CDR3 covers 15 residues. The CDR3 sequence is CAWIPTAGASTEAFF. Written as DNA, the CDR3 is TGTGCCTGGATTCCCACGGCGGGGGCGTCCACTGAAGCTTTCTTT.

The CDR3 DNA reads TGCGCCAGCAGCTTGGTAGGGGGGGCCGGGCAAGAGACCCAGTACTTC. Encoded protein: CASSLVGGAGQETQYF. This chain connects TRBV5-1 to TRBJ2-5; a weak D match, TRBD2 (7 bases). V gave up 0 bases and J gave up 2 bases, with 14 bases separating them. Germline-derived CDR1 and CDR2 are SGHRS and YFSETQ. This CDR3 region has 16 residues.

The V call is TRBV11-2, the J call TRBJ2-2; TRBD2 matches 9 bases. Trimming at V came to 1 base and at J to 5 bases, leaving 14 bases not matched to a gene. In germline, CDR1 is SGHAT, CDR2 FQNNGV. CDR3 length equals 19 residues. CDR3 region: CASSLGVAGDLMATGELFF. The CDR3 DNA follows: TGTGCCAGCAGCTTAGGAGTAGCGGGGGACCTAATGGCGACCGGGGAGCTGTTTTTT.

This clone occurred once. V and J are TRBV7-9 and TRBJ2-7; TRBD1 matches 9 bases. The V and J ends lost 5 bases and 5 bases, in that order; junction bases with no gene match: 7. The CDR3 is 14 amino acids. Germline-derived CDR1 and CDR2 are SEHNR and FQNEAQ (reference sequence). In nucleotides, the CDR3 is TGTGCCAGCAGCCGTCAACAGGGGGCCCACGAGCAGTACTTC. Translating gives CASSRQQGAHEQYF.

The rearrangement uses TRBV10-3 and TRBJ2-7; TRBD2 might be the D (6 bases). Trimming stripped 11 bases from V and 4 bases from J, with 12 bases between. Looked up from germline, CDR1 is ENHRY and CDR2 is SYGVKD. The CDR3 is 11 amino acids. In DNA, the CDR3 is TGTGCCGCGGGACTGAATTACGAGCAGTACTTC. Residues: CAAGLNYEQYF.

This clone was observed a handful of times. The V call is TRBV5-8, the J call TRBJ2-7; D remains unclear. V lost 0 bases and J lost 2, with 12 bases in between. Looked up from germline, CDR1 is SGHTS and CDR2 is YDEGEE. There are 15 residues in the CDR3. The CDR3 loop reads CASSLARQATYEQYF. The DNA of the CDR3 is TGTGCCAGCAGCTTGGCCCGCCAGGCGACCTACGAGCAGTACTTC. The full variable domain, in which reference TRBV5-8 and TRBJ2-7 provide the parts outside the CDR3, is EAGVTQSPTHLIKTRGQQATLRCSPISGHTSVYWYQQALGLGLQFLLWYDEGEERNRGNFPPRFSGRQFPNYSSELNVNALELEDSALYLCASSLARQATYEQYFGPGTRLTVT.

The CDR3 sequence is CASSQLTGSGYTF. CDR3 nucleotides: TGCGCCAGCAGCCAACTGACAGGGTCTGGCTACACCTTC. The chain carries TRBV4-3 and TRBJ1-2; 7 nucleotides match TRBD1. V lost 2 bases and J lost 7; bases outside the gene matches: 4. Germline V lookup: CDR1 LGHNA, CDR2 YSLEER. The CDR3 spans 13 residues.